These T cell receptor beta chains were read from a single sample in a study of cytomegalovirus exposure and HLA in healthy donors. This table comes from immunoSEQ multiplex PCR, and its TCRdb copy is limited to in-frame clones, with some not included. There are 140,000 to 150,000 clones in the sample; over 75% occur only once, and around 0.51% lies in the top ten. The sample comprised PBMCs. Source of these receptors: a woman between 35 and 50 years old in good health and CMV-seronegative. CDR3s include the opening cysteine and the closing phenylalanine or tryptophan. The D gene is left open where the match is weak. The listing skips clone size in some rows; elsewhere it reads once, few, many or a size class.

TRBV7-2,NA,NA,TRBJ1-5,TGTGCCAGCAGCTTACGGAGCAATCAGCCCCAGCATTTT,CASSLRSNQPQHF
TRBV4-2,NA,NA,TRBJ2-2,TGTGCCAGCGGTACAGGGTCGAACACCGGGGAGCTGTTTTTT,CASGTGSNTGELFF
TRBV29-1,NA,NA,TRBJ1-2,TGCAGCGTTGATGGGGGCTCCTATGGCTACACCTTC,CSVDGGSYGYTF
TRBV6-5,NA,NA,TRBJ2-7,TGTGCCAGCAGGGGACTCCGAATCCTCGAGCAGTACTTC,CASRGLRILEQYF
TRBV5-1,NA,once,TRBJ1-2,TGCGCCAGCAGCTTGATGTCGGACTATGGCTACACCTTC,CASSLMSDYGYTF
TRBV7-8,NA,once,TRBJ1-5,TGTGCCAGCAGCTTAGTCCCCACAGGGCATCAGCCCCAGCATTTT,CASSLVPTGHQPQHF
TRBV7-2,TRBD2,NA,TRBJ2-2,TGTGCCAGCAGACCCGGAACTAGCGGGAGGAGTACCGGGGAGCTGTTTTTT,CASRPGTSGRSTGELFF
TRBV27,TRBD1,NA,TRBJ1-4,TGTGCCAGCAGTTTATCGACCCAGACAGGGATCAATGAAAAACTGTTTTTT,CASSLSTQTGINEKLFF
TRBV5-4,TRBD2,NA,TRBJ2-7,TGTGCCAGCAGCTTGGACCTAGCGGGGAACTACGAGCAGTACTTC,CASSLDLAGNYEQYF
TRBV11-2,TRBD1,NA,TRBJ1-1,TGTGCCAGCAGCTTAGATGCAGGGGGCAACACTGAAGCTTTCTTT,CASSLDAGGNTEAFF
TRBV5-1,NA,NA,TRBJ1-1,TGCGCCAGCAGCTTGGGGGCCACACTTGAAGCTTTCTTT,CASSLGATLEAFF
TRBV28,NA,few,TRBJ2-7,TGTGCCAGCAGTTTAGGGCCGTCTGTGGACGAGCAGTACTTC,CASSLGPSVDEQYF
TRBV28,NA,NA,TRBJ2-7,TGTGCCAGCAGCGATCCAACTAGCCTACCCTACGAGCAGTACTTC,CASSDPTSLPYEQYF
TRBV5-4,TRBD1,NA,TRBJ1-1,TGTGCCAGCAGCCCCGAACCGGGACAGGGATTCGTTTTCTTT,CASSPEPGQGFVFF
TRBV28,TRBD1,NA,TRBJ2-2,TGTGCCAGCAGTCCGACAGGGAAGGGGGCCGGGGAGCTGTTTTTT,CASSPTGKGAGELFF
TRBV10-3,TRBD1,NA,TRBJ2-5,TGTGCCATCAGTGAGTCTGGGACAGGTGGGACCCAGTACTTC,CAISESGTGGTQYF
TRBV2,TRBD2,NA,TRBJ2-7,TGTGCCAGCACCCGGACTAGCGGGAGGTCCTACGAGCAGTACTTC,CASTRTSGRSYEQYF
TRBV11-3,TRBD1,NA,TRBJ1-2,TGTGCCAGCAGCTTTGGAGGGACAGCGAACTATGGCTACACCTTC,CASSFGGTANYGYTF
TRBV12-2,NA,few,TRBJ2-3,TGTGCAAGTCGCTTAGAGAAATGTCGGGAGGGCACAGATACGCAGTATTTT,CASRLEKCREGTDTQYF
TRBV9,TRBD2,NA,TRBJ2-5,TGTGCCAGCAGTGTTGGGACTAGCGGGGGCGAGACCCAGTACTTC,CASSVGTSGGETQYF